Below, 3 T cell receptor beta chains from the same sample are listed, as sequenced in a study of T cell repertoires in cytomegalovirus infection. TCRdb reprocessed the reads with MiXCR, giving one entry per CDR3 protein. The sample yields some 500,000 distinct CDR3 sequences, 35% to 50% seen once. For these TCRs, the target antigens are not known. Material: cultured PBMCs, obtained from culture after CMV antigen stimulation. These receptors came from a human donor in good health (CMV status not recorded). Some clones in this sample may be carry-over from other donors' samples.

The chain couples TRBV6-5 to TRBJ1-5; D remains unclear. V lost 0 bases and J lost 1, with 10 bases in between. The CDR3 length is 16 residues. CDR1 and CDR2 from the germline V gene are MNHEY and SVGAGI. The CDR3 sequence: CASSYSPPGSNQPQHF. The CDR3 DNA follows: TGTGCCAGCAGTTACTCCCCCCCGGGAAGCAATCAGCCCCAGCATTTT.

The chain couples TRBV10-3 to TRBJ2-2, with 8 bases lining up with TRBD1. This CDR3 contains 15 residues. CDR1 and CDR2 (germline): ENHRY, SYGVKD. Germline trimming cut 2 bases from V and 6 bases from J; bases unmatched to any gene: 5. The CDR3 spells CAISERTGPAGELFF. The CDR3 region has the DNA TGTGCCATCAGTGAGCGGACAGGGCCGGCCGGGGAGCTGTTTTTT.

This clonotype turned up a few times. The V gene is TRBV10-3, the J gene TRBJ2-7, with unresolved D. The CDR3 spans 9 residues. Deletions cut 11 bases from V and 5 bases from J, with 7 bases between. Germline lookup yields CDR1 ENHRY and CDR2 SYGVKD. CDR3 coding DNA: TGTGCCCCCTGCCACGAGCAGTACTTC. The encoded protein is CAPCHEQYF.